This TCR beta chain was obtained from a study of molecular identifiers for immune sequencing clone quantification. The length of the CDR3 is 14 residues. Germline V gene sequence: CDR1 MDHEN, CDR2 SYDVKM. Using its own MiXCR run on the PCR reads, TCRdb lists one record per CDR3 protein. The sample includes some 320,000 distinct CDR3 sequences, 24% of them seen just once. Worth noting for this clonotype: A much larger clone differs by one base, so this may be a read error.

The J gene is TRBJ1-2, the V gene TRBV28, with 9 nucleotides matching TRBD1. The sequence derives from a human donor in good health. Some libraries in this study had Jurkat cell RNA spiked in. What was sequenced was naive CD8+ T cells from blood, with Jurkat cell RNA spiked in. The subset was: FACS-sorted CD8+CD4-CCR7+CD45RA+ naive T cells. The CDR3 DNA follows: TGTGCCAGCAGCCTCCGACAGGGGGGGCTTGGCTACCCCTTC. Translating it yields CASSLRQGGLGYPF.